A selection of T cell receptor beta chains follows, all from one sample in a study of CD4 T cells in relation to SARS-CoV-2 and coronaviruses. Sequencing used immunoSEQ multiplex PCR; TCRdb keeps in-frame clones, though not all of them. Among around 12,000 clones, around 80% were seen once, and the ten largest hold around 13%. Which antigens these TCRs recognize remains unknown. Sample: CD4+ T cells from PBMCs, cultured in vitro. The receptor set was obtained from a human donor in good health. The CDR3 runs from the conserved cysteine through the conserved F or W. The D gene is left open where the match is weak. Rows may omit the clone size; those that give it use once, few, many or a size class.

v_gene	j_gene	abundance	d_gene	CDR3aa	CDR3nt
TRBV7-3	TRBJ2-2	.	.	CASSLNGGSNTGELFF	TGTGCCAGCAGCTTAAACGGCGGCTCGAACACCGGGGAGCTGTTTTTT
TRBV19	TRBJ2-3	.	TRBD2	CASGIGVGTGGPDTQYF	TGTGCCAGTGGGATAGGAGTCGGAACGGGAGGGCCAGATACGCAGTATTTT
TRBV25-1	TRBJ1-2	once	.	CASSDGFGYGYTF	TGTGCCAGCAGTGATGGGTTTGGCTATGGCTACACCTTC
TRBV9	TRBJ1-5	.	.	CASSVEWGGWPQHF	TGTGCCAGCAGCGTAGAGTGGGGAGGGTGGCCCCAGCATTTT
TRBV2	TRBJ2-7	few	TRBD2	CASSELAGGSYEQYF	TGTGCCAGCAGCGAACTAGCGGGGGGGTCCTACGAGCAGTACTTC
TRBV7-6	TRBJ1-2	.	.	CASSLSGAELSGYTF	TGTGCCAGCAGCTTATCAGGGGCGGAGTTATCCGGCTACACCTTC
TRBV5-1	TRBJ2-5	few	.	CASSSHRGRDLQETQYF	TGCGCCAGCAGCTCTCATAGGGGGAGAGACCTCCAAGAGACCCAGTACTTC
TRBV3-1/TRBV3-2	TRBJ1-2	once	.	CASSQAAGMNYGYTF	TGTGCCAGCAGCCAAGCGGCGGGAATGAACTATGGCTACACCTTC
TRBV30	TRBJ1-4	few	.	CAWSVLREKLFF	TGTGCCTGGAGTGTACTAAGGGAAAAACTGTTTTTT
TRBV11-2	TRBJ1-1	.	TRBD1	CASSFLTTGGIGAFF	TGTGCCAGCAGCTTTTTAACCACAGGGGGCATAGGAGCTTTCTTT
TRBV25-1	TRBJ1-2	.	TRBD1	CASSEPGTDYGYTF	TGTGCCAGCAGTGAACCTGGGACAGACTATGGCTACACCTTC
TRBV6-5	TRBJ1-2	.	.	CASRQVYTEYGYTF	TGTGCCAGCAGGCAAGTTTATACCGAATATGGCTACACCTTC
TRBV14	TRBJ1-2	.	.	CASSPGNYGYTF	TGTGCCAGCAGCCCAGGGAACTATGGCTACACCTTC
TRBV6-1	TRBJ1-1	.	.	CASSEAHWRSTEAFF	TGTGCCAGCAGTGAAGCGCATTGGAGGAGCACTGAAGCTTTCTTT
TRBV3-1/TRBV3-2	TRBJ1-3	.	.	CASSQHVVSGNTIYF	TGTGCCAGCAGCCAACACGTCGTCTCTGGAAACACCATATATTTT
TRBV7-2	TRBJ2-7	.	TRBD2	CASSFSGGLTYEQYF	TGTGCCAGCAGCTTTAGCGGGGGGCTTACCTACGAGCAGTACTTC
TRBV5-1	TRBJ2-2	.	.	CASSLARDTGELFF	TGCGCCAGCAGCTTGGCCAGGGACACCGGGGAGCTGTTTTTT
TRBV7-2	TRBJ1-2	.	.	CASSSGQTNYGYTF	TGTGCCAGCAGCTCAGGACAGACTAACTATGGCTACACCTTC
TRBV4-3	TRBJ2-1	.	.	CASSPLFEGIGEQFF	TGCGCCAGCAGCCCCCTTTTTGAGGGGATCGGTGAGCAGTTCTTC
TRBV10-3	TRBJ2-7	once	.	CAISESVGNWYF	TGTGCCATCAGTGAGTCTGTGGGGAATTGGTACTTC
TRBV7-2	TRBJ1-1	.	.	CASSLDRSRDTEAFF	TGTGCCAGCAGCTTAGACAGGTCTCGAGATACTGAAGCTTTCTTT
TRBV7-2	TRBJ2-2	large	TRBD2	CASNVASGRPGELFF	TGTGCCAGCAACGTGGCTAGCGGGAGGCCCGGGGAGCTGTTTTTT
TRBV3-1/TRBV3-2	TRBJ2-7	.	.	CASSLRAAGEQYF	TGTGCCAGCAGCCTCCGGGCCGCCGGGGAGCAGTACTTC
TRBV7-9	TRBJ1-5	.	TRBD1	CASSLALGQGADQPQHF	TGTGCCAGCAGCTTAGCGTTGGGACAGGGGGCCGACCAGCCCCAGCATTTT
TRBV2	TRBJ2-3	once	TRBD1	CASSEDRGIADTQYF	TGTGCCAGCAGTGAGGACAGGGGGATAGCAGATACGCAGTATTTT
TRBV6-5	TRBJ2-5	.	TRBD1	CASSWDRGAETQYF	TGTGCCAGCAGTTGGGACAGGGGAGCAGAGACCCAGTACTTC
TRBV7-8	TRBJ1-2	few	.	CASKRSGNYGYTF	TGTGCCAGTAAGCGAAGTGGGAACTATGGCTACACCTTC
TRBV7-3	TRBJ2-2	few	.	CASRAGQPGELFF	TGTGCCAGCAGGGCCGGACAGCCCGGGGAGCTGTTTTTT
TRBV5-6	TRBJ2-5	.	.	CASSTSETQYF	TGTGCCAGCAGCACAAGTGAGACCCAGTACTTC
TRBV9	TRBJ1-2	.	TRBD1	CASSVSGTGGSGGYTF	TGTGCCAGCAGCGTATCAGGGACAGGGGGTTCAGGCGGCTACACCTTC
TRBV30	TRBJ2-3	once	.	CAWILTGGDTQYF	TGTGCCTGGATACTCACTGGGGGAGATACGCAGTATTTT
TRBV28	TRBJ2-3	.	.	CASIRDTAGDTQYF	TGTGCCAGCATTAGGGATACGGCGGGAGATACGCAGTATTTT
TRBV5-5	TRBJ2-2	once	.	CASSLAPGVIVGELFF	TGTGCCAGCAGCTTGGCCCCGGGAGTCATCGTCGGGGAGCTGTTTTTT
TRBV7-2	TRBJ2-2	few	.	CASSLPSTGELFF	TGTGCCAGCAGCTTACCGTCCACCGGGGAGCTGTTTTTT
TRBV7-9	TRBJ1-1	.	.	CASSSPLPRGTEAFF	TGTGCCAGCAGCTCCCCGCTTCCGAGAGGGACTGAAGCTTTCTTT
TRBV7-2	TRBJ2-3	.	TRBD1	CASSLQQGAGDTQYF	TGTGCCAGCAGCTTACAACAGGGGGCAGGGGATACGCAGTATTTT
TRBV3-1/TRBV3-2	TRBJ1-6	.	TRBD1	CASSQQRQGGSNSPLHF	TGTGCCAGCAGCCAACAAAGACAGGGTGGAAGTAATTCACCCCTCCACTTT
TRBV11-2	TRBJ1-2	.	.	CASSSLGGRINYGYTF	TGTGCCAGCAGCTCCCTGGGGGGCAGGATTAACTATGGCTACACCTTC
TRBV11-2	TRBJ2-5	.	.	CASSLERFQETQYF	TGTGCCAGCAGCTTAGAGCGGTTCCAAGAGACCCAGTACTTC
TRBV9	TRBJ2-1	.	.	CASSVDPDREQFF	TGTGCCAGCAGCGTAGATCCTGATCGTGAGCAGTTCTTC
TRBV7-3	TRBJ2-2	.	.	CASSLKPTNTGELFF	TGTGCCAGCAGCTTAAAGCCGACGAACACCGGGGAGCTGTTTTTT
TRBV27	TRBJ2-7	.	.	CASMTSNEQYF	TGTGCCAGCATGACGTCCAACGAGCAGTACTTC
TRBV19	TRBJ1-4	.	.	CASSIGGEKLFF	TGTGCCAGTAGTATAGGGGGTGAAAAACTGTTTTTT
TRBV5-1	TRBJ2-1	.	TRBD1	CASRQGSTNDEQFF	TGCGCCAGCAGACAGGGGTCTACGAACGATGAGCAGTTCTTC
TRBV5-1	TRBJ2-5	.	.	CASSPLGGQETQYF	TGCGCCAGCAGCCCCCTGGGAGGCCAAGAGACCCAGTACTTC
TRBV20-1	TRBJ2-7	.	.	CSASFGISEQYF	TGCAGTGCTAGTTTTGGGATCTCCGAGCAGTACTTC
TRBV5-1	TRBJ1-1	.	.	CAMGSTCRPGGGTEAFF	TGCGCCATGGGTAGTACGTGCAGACCCGGGGGGGGGACTGAAGCTTTCTTT
TRBV2	TRBJ2-1	few	TRBD1	CASNPDRGTGNEQFF	TGTGCCAGCAACCCCGACAGGGGGACGGGCAATGAGCAGTTCTTC
TRBV9	TRBJ2-1	.	TRBD2	CASSTGLAGGEQFF	TGTGCCAGCAGCACGGGACTAGCGGGGGGTGAGCAGTTCTTC